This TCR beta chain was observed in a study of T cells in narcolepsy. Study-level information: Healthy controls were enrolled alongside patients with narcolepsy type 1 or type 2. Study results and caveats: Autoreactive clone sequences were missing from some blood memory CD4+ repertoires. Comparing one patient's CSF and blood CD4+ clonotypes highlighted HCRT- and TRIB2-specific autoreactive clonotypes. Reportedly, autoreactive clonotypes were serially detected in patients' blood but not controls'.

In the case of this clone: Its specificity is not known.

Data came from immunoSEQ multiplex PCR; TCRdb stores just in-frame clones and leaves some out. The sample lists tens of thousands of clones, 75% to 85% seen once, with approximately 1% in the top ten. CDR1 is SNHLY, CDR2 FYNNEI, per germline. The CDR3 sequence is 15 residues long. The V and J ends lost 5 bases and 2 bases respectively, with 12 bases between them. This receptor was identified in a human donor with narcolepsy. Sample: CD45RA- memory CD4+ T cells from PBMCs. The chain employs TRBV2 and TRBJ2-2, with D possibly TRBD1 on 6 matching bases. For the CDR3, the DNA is TGTGCCAGCAGTCCTGACAGGTTTAACACCGGGGAGCTGTTTTTT. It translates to CASSPDRFNTGELFF.